The 28 T cell receptor beta chains below all came from one sample that was sequenced in a study of cytomegalovirus exposure and HLA in healthy donors (dated by TCRdb to about 2017). Library construction relied on the immunoSEQ multiplex PCR assay. The multiplex PCR relied on a mix of 60 forward primers for TCR Vbeta segments and 13 reverse primers for TCR Jbeta segments. Entries here come from immuneACCESS through TCRdb and include only in-frame sequences with V and J called. Some clones fail to appear in such tables; in the studies checked, an unresolved V gene covers under half of the shortfall, and the cause of the remainder is unknown. The data table for this sample lists tens of thousands of clones. The top ten hold 10% to 15% of the sample. The sequenced sample consisted of PBMCs. These receptors originate from a woman aged 55 to 70 in good health and CMV-seropositive.

This rearrangement joins TRBV7-6 to TRBJ2-5; no clear D gene. This CDR3 has 14 amino acids. Germline lookup yields CDR1 SGHVS and CDR2 FNYEAQ. With 1 base removed from V and 5 bases from J, the gap between germline ends came to 11 bases. The CDR3 region is CASSLVPPGETQYF. Here the CDR3 DNA reads TGTGCCAGCAGCTTAGTACCTCCCGGGGAGACCCAGTACTTC.

Points on this clone: A junction end diverges from the germline sequence, so it may reflect a read error. The chain couples TRBV7-9 to TRBJ2-7; D remains ambiguous. In germline, CDR1 is SEHNR, CDR2 FQNEAQ (reference sequence). The CDR3 totals 10 residues. CDR3 loop: CASSLHSGRF. CDR3 nucleotides: TGTGCCAGCAGCTTACATTCGGGTCGCTTC.

This sequence joins TRBV27 and TRBJ1-4; possibly TRBD1 for D (5 bases). V dropped 2 bases and J dropped 8 bases, with 15 bases sitting between them. Germline CDR1 is MNHEY and CDR2 is SMNVEV (reference sequence). This CDR3 has 15 amino acids. Here the CDR3 reads CASSLLGRVREKLFF. CDR3 DNA sequence: TGTGCCAGCAGTTTACTCGGCAGGGTCCGGGAAAAACTGTTTTTT. Using reference TRBV27 and TRBJ1-4 for the parts outside the CDR3, the full variable domain is EAQVTQNPRYLITVTGKKLTVTCSQNMNHEYMSWYRQDPGLGLRQIYYSMNVEVTDKGDVPEGYKVSRKEKRNFPLILESPSPNQTSLYFCASSLLGRVREKLFFGSGTQLSVL.

The chain employs TRBV6-1 and TRBJ2-5; the match to TRBD2 covers 8 bases. The junction had 14 bases not matched to a gene; V was cut back by 1 base and J by 1 base. Germline CDR1 is MNHNS and CDR2 is SASEGT. There are 19 residues in the CDR3. The CDR3 region is CASSEGIVPAGGGQETQYF. CDR3 nucleotides: TGTGCCAGCAGTGAAGGGATAGTTCCGGCGGGGGGTGGCCAAGAGACCCAGTACTTC.

This rearrangement joins TRBV7-8 to TRBJ1-1; TRBD1 matches 9 bases. The V and J ends lost 5 bases and 6 bases, in that order; junction bases with no gene match: 7. The CDR3 has 14 amino acids. Per the germline V gene, CDR1 is SGHVS and CDR2 is FQNEAQ. CDR3 sequence: CASSRTGDGAEAFF. The CDR3 DNA follows: TGTGCCAGCAGCCGGACAGGGGATGGTGCTGAAGCTTTCTTT.

The V and J genes are TRBV6-5 and TRBJ1-5; possible D gene TRBD1, 5 bases. The CDR3 is 15 amino acids. Trimming took off 6 bases at V and 5 bases at J, with 17 bases between the two ends. Germline values: CDR1 MNHEY, CDR2 SVGAGI. The CDR3 loop is CASRWGLPPYQPQHF. In DNA form, the CDR3 reads TGTGCCAGCAGATGGGGACTGCCACCCTATCAGCCCCAGCATTTT.

The chain couples TRBV11-2 to TRBJ1-1; D is ambiguous. The CDR3 is 14 residues long. Germline V gene sequence: CDR1 SGHAT, CDR2 FQNNGV. V gave up 3 bases and J gave up 5 bases, with 13 bases separating them. CDR3 loop: CASSFSLRLTEAFF. Here the CDR3 DNA reads TGTGCCAGCAGCTTTTCTCTCAGGTTGACTGAAGCTTTCTTT.

The rearrangement uses TRBV28 and TRBJ1-1, with 7 bases matching TRBD1. The V segment lost 4 bases and the J segment 0 bases; nucleotides outside the gene matches: 14. This CDR3 is 18 amino acids long. Germline CDR1 MDHEN, CDR2 SYDVKM. Here the CDR3 DNA reads TGTGCCAGCAGTTCAGGGACAGCGATCTACCTCATGAACACTGAAGCTTTCTTT. Translated: CASSSGTAIYLMNTEAFF.

J is TRBJ2-2 and V is TRBV11-3; no definite D call. The CDR3 is 13 amino acids. The V end lost 6 bases, the J end lost 10 bases, and 15 bases lay between the germline ends. Germline-derived CDR1 and CDR2 are SGHNT and YENEEA. The DNA of the CDR3 is TGTGCCAGCAGTTACCCATGGGCCGTGGAGCTGTTTTTT. It translates to CASSYPWAVELFF.

The CDR3: CASSRDRTNEKLFF. As DNA, the CDR3 is TGTGCCAGCAGTCGGGACAGAACTAATGAAAAACTGTTTTTT. The chain links TRBV2 to TRBJ1-4; 7 bases match TRBD1. The CDR3 is 14 amino acids. CDR1 and CDR2 from the germline V gene are SNHLY and FYNNEI. J was trimmed by 1 base and V by 5 bases; bases with no gene match: 1.

The V call is TRBV5-1, the J call TRBJ1-6; 8 bases are shared with TRBD1. Germline assignment: CDR1 SGHRS and CDR2 YFSETQ. The CDR3 runs to 15 residues. The V and J ends lost 2 bases and 7 bases, in that order; junction bases with no gene match: 5. CDR3 sequence: CASSFYTGGNSPLHF. In DNA form, the CDR3 reads TGCGCCAGCAGCTTTTATACAGGGGGAAATTCACCCCTCCACTTT.

This chain uses TRBV6-5 with TRBJ1-2, with D perhaps matching TRBD1 (6 bases). Germline-derived CDR1 and CDR2 are MNHEY and SVGAGI. The CDR3 totals 12 residues. V was trimmed by 10 bases and J by 0 bases, leaving 9 bases between them. The chain's CDR3 is CATRTANYGYTF. As DNA, the CDR3 is TGTGCCACCCGGACAGCTAACTATGGCTACACCTTC.

The CDR3 DNA is TGTGCCAGCTCACCAGGAGCGGGGGGCGAAGAGACCCAGTACTTC. Translation gives CASSPGAGGEETQYF. The chain recombines TRBV18 with TRBJ2-5, with 9 nucleotides matching TRBD2. The V segment lost 2 bases and the J segment 3 bases; nucleotides outside the gene matches: 4. Germline V gene lookup returns CDR1 KGHSH and CDR2 LQKENI. CDR3 length: 15 residues.

The V gene is TRBV29-1, the J gene TRBJ2-5, with TRBD1 matching 7 bases. Judging by the DNA end, TRBJ2-7 fits better; the J call may be wrong. The CDR3 runs 12 residues. Germline V gene data show CDR1 as SQVTM and CDR2 as ANQGSEA. The CDR3 here is CSVERTGGEQYF. In nucleotides, the CDR3 is TGCAGCGTTGAAAGGACAGGAGGCGAGCAGTACTTC.

This chain links TRBV6-4 with TRBJ2-3; 12 nucleotides line up with TRBD2. This CDR3 is built from 15 residues. After removal of 4 bases from V and 1 base from J, the junction contained 0 bases not matched to a gene. The germline gives CDR1 MRHNA, CDR2 SNTAGT. CDR3 DNA: TGTGCCAGCAGTGGGACTAGCGGGGGCACAGATACGCAGTATTTT. As protein: CASSGTSGGTDTQYF.

The chain couples TRBV5-1 to TRBJ1-3; 11 bases line up with TRBD1. CDR3 length equals 16 residues. Germline lookup yields CDR1 SGHRS and CDR2 YFSETQ. Trimming removed 0 bases from V and 4 bases from J; junction bases left unmatched: 3. CDR3 sequence reads: CASSLAGTGGGNTIYF. CDR3 in DNA: TGCGCCAGCAGCTTGGCCGGGACAGGGGGAGGAAACACCATATATTTT.

This sequence joins TRBV6-5 and TRBJ2-5; 8 bases fit TRBD1. This CDR3 is built from 15 residues. V shed 4 bases and J 2 bases; nucleotides not matched to a gene: 6. Germline CDR1 and CDR2: MNHEY and SVGAGI. This chain's CDR3 is CASSFGTGSQETQYF. For the CDR3, the DNA is TGTGCCAGCAGTTTCGGGACAGGCTCGCAAGAGACCCAGTACTTC.

V is TRBV10-3 and J is TRBJ1-2; possibly TRBD1 for D (6 bases). This CDR3 is 14 amino acids long. Trimming removed 4 bases from V and 1 base from J, with 10 bases in between. The germline gives CDR1 ENHRY, CDR2 SYGVKD. Here the CDR3 reads CAISGTALNYGYTF. The CDR3 region has the DNA TGTGCCATCAGTGGGACAGCCCTTAACTATGGCTACACCTTC.

The V call is TRBV11-3, the J call TRBJ2-1; TRBD1 might be the D (5 bases). The CDR3 extends over 16 amino acids. Trimming removed 1 base from V and 5 bases from J, with 15 bases in between. Germline CDR1 reads SGHNT; CDR2 reads YENEEA. CDR3 sequence: CASSLGSRVEDNEQFF. In DNA form, the CDR3 reads TGTGCCAGCAGCTTAGGGTCCAGGGTCGAGGACAATGAGCAGTTCTTC.

This sequence joins TRBV19 and TRBJ1-5; 9 bases fit TRBD1. Germline assignment: CDR1 LNHDA and CDR2 SQIVND (reference sequence). The CDR3 is made up of 15 amino acids. The V gene end was trimmed by 7 bases and the J gene end by 5 bases; junction bases not matched to a gene: 9. CDR3 amino acids: CASTLRRQGDQPQHF. In DNA form, the CDR3 reads TGTGCCAGTACCCTCCGGAGACAGGGGGATCAGCCCCAGCATTTT.

CDR3 loop: CASSPQGSNQPQHF. The CDR3 DNA reads as TGTGCCAGCAGCCCCCAGGGGTCAAATCAGCCCCAGCATTTT. The V and J genes are TRBV11-3 and TRBJ1-5; tentative D call: TRBD1 (6 bases). The ends were cut back, 5 bases at V and 4 bases at J, with 12 bases in the middle. Germline V gene lookup returns CDR1 SGHNT and CDR2 YENEEA. The CDR3 length is 14 residues.

V gene TRBV6-1 combines with J gene TRBJ1-1, with D hard to call. The V and J ends lost 4 bases and 2 bases respectively, with 17 bases between them. The CDR3 is 16 residues long. Germline-derived CDR1 and CDR2 are MNHNS and SASEGT. CDR3 residues: CASSGGRTLPNTEAFF. CDR3 in DNA: TGTGCCAGCAGTGGAGGACGGACTCTGCCCAACACTGAAGCTTTCTTT.

V gene TRBV10-3 combines with J gene TRBJ1-1; 7 bases are a match to TRBD1. With V trimmed by 9 bases and J by 4 bases, 5 bases remained unmatched. Germline-derived CDR1 and CDR2 are ENHRY and SYGVKD. The CDR3 has 12 residues. The CDR3 reads CAITGVGTEAFF. The CDR3 nucleotides are TGTGCCATTACAGGGGTAGGCACTGAAGCTTTCTTT.

The chain employs TRBV5-1 and TRBJ2-7; 7 bases are shared with TRBD1. V was pared by 4 bases and J by 6 bases, with 13 bases of the junction left unmatched. There are 15 residues in the CDR3. Per germline, CDR1 SGHRS and CDR2 YFSETQ. The CDR3 DNA sequence: TGCGCCAGCAGCCAACAGACAGGGCTCCCCTCCGAGCAGTACTTC. Encoded protein: CASSQQTGLPSEQYF.

This rearrangement joins TRBV5-6 to TRBJ1-2; TRBD1 might be the D (5 bases). From germline, CDR1 is SGHDT and CDR2 YYEEEE. This CDR3 contains 14 residues. Trimming removed 3 bases from V and 6 bases from J, with 15 bases in between. CDR3 in DNA: TGTGCCAGCAGCTGGGGGGGGACGCCCAATGGCTACACCTTC. This sequence encodes CASSWGGTPNGYTF. Full variable domain (missing parts from reference TRBV5-6 and TRBJ1-2): DAGVTQSPTHLIKTRGQQVTLRCSPKSGHDTVSWYQQALGQGPQFIFQYYEEEERQRGNFPDRFSGHQFPNYSSELNVNALLLGDSALYLCASSWGGTPNGYTFGSGTRLTVV.

J is TRBJ1-4 and V is TRBV4-3; D is ambiguous. Trimming took off 5 bases at V and 0 bases at J, with 7 bases between the two ends. The length of the CDR3 is 14 residues. Germline V CDR1 and CDR2: LGHNA, YSLEER. The CDR3 is CASSLVATNEKLFF. CDR3 bases: TGCGCCAGCAGCTTAGTTGCAACTAATGAAAAACTGTTTTTT.

This chain connects TRBV7-2 to TRBJ2-2; 9 bases fit TRBD1. CDR3 length: 11 residues. CDR1 is SGHTA and CDR2 is FQGNSA in the germline V gene. V shed 5 bases, J shed 15 bases, and the junction held 4 bases outside the gene matches. CDR3 sequence reads: CASSAGQGVFF. In DNA form, the CDR3 reads TGTGCCAGCAGCGCGGGACAGGGTGTGTTTTTT.

The rearrangement joins TRBV19 to TRBJ1-2; D is possibly TRBD1 (5 bases). Germline CDR1 LNHDA, CDR2 SQIVND (reference sequence). V dropped 3 bases and J dropped 8 bases, with 10 bases sitting between them. The CDR3 covers 12 residues. CDR3 in DNA: TGTGCCAGTAGTATGCGGGGGGAAGGCTACACCTTC. Its translation is CASSMRGEGYTF.